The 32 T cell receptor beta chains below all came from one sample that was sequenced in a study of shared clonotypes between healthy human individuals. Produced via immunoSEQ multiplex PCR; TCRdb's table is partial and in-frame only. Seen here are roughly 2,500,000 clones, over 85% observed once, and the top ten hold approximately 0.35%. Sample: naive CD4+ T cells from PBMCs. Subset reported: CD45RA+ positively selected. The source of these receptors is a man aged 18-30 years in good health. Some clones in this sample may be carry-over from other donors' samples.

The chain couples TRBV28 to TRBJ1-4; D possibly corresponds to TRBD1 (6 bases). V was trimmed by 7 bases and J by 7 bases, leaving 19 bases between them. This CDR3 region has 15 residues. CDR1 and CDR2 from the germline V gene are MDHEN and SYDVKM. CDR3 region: CASTTTGGPGEKLFF. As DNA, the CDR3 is TGTGCCAGCACCACAACTGGGGGGCCAGGTGAAAAACTGTTTTTT.

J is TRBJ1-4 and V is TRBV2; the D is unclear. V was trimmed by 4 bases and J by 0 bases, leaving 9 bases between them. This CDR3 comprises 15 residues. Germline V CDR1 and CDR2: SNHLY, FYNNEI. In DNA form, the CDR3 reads TGTGCCAGCAGTGGTTGGAGGGCAACTAATGAAAAACTGTTTTTT. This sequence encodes CASSGWRATNEKLFF.

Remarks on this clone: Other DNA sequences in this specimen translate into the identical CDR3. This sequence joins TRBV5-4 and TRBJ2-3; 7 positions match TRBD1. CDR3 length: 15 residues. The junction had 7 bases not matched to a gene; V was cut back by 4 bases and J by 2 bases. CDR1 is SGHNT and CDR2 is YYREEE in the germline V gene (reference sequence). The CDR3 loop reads CASSSDRAPTDTQYF. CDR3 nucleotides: TGTGCCAGCAGCAGCGACAGGGCTCCCACAGATACGCAGTATTTT.

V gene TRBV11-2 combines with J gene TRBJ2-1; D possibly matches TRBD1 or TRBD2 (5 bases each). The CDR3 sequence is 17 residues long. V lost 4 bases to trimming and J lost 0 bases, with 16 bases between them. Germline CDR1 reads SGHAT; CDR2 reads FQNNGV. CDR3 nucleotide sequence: TGTGCCAGCAGCTCAGTGTTCTCGGGACGCTCCTACAATGAGCAGTTCTTC. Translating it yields CASSSVFSGRSYNEQFF.

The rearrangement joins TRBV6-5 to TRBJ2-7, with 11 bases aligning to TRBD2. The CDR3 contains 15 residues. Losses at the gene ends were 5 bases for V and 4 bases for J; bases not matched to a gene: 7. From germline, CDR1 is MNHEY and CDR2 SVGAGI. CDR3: CASSRTTSGTYEQYF. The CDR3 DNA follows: TGTGCCAGCAGTAGGACGACTAGCGGGACTTACGAGCAGTACTTC.

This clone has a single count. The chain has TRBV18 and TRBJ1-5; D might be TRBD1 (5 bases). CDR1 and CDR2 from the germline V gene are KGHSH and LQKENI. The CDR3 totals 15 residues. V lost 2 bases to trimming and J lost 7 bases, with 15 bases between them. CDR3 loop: CASSPGVGGDQPQHF. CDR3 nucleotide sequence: TGTGCCAGCTCACCAGGGGTTGGGGGGGACCAGCCCCAGCATTTT.

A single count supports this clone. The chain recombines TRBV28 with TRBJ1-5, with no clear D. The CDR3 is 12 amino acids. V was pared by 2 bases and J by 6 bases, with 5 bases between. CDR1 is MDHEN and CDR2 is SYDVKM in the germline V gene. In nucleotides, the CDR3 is TGTGCCAGCAGTTTACTCCTTCAGCCCCAGCATTTT. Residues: CASSLLLQPQHF.

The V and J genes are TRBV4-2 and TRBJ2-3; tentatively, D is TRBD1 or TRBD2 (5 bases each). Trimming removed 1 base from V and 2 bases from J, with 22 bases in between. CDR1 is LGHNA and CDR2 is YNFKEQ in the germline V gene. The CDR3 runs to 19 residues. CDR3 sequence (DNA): TGTGCCAGCAGCCAAGCCGGGGCCCAGGAGTACCGGACCACAGATACGCAGTATTTT. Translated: CASSQAGAQEYRTTDTQYF.

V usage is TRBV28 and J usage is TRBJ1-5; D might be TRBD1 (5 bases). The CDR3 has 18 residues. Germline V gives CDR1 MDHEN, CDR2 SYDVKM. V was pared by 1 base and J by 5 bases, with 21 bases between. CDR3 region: CASSLSLSVGQGHQPQHF. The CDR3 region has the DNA TGTGCCAGCAGTTTATCCCTATCCGTAGGGCAGGGTCATCAGCCCCAGCATTTT.

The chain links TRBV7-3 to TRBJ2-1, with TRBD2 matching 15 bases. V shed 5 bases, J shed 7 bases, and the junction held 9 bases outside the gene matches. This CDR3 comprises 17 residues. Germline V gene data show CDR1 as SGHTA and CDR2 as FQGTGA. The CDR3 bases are TGTGCCAGCAGCCTACAAGGACTAGCGGGAGGGGGGAATGAGCAGTTCTTC. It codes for CASSLQGLAGGGNEQFF.

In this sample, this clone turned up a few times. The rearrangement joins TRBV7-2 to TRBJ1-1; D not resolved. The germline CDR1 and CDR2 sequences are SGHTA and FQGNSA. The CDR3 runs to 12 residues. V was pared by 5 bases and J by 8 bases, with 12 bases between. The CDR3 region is CASSLTEGEAFF. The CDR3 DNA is TGTGCCAGCAGCCTGACGGAGGGAGAAGCTTTCTTT.

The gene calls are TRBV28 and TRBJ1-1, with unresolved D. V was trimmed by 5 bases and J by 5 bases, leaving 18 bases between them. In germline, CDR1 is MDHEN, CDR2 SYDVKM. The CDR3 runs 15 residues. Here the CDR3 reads CASSQRVGIWTEAFF. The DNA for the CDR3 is TGTGCCAGCAGTCAAAGAGTAGGGATCTGGACTGAAGCTTTCTTT.

Here the CDR3 DNA reads TGTGCCAGCAGCATCGGCCCTAGCGGGGACACCGGGGAGCTGTTTTTT. Translated, it gives CASSIGPSGDTGELFF. The V call is TRBV5-4, the J call TRBJ2-2; TRBD2 matches 9 bases. Trimming removed 4 bases from V and 3 bases from J; junction bases left unmatched: 7. The CDR3 is made up of 16 amino acids. Germline CDR1 reads SGHNT; CDR2 reads YYREEE (reference sequence).

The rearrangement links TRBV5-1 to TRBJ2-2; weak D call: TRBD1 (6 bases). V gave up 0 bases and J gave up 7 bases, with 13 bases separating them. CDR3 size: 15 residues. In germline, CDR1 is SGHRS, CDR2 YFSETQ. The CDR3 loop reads CASSLAGAGNGELFF. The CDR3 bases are TGCGCCAGCAGCTTGGCAGGGGCAGGGAACGGGGAGCTGTTTTTT.

CDR3 loop: CASSIFGVYEQFF. DNA of the CDR3: TGTGCCAGTAGTATATTTGGGGTGTATGAGCAGTTCTTC. The rearrangement links TRBV19 to TRBJ2-1, with D uncertain. The germline V gene encodes CDR1 LNHDA and CDR2 SQIVND (reference sequence). Trimming cost V 2 bases and J 8 bases, with 10 bases left between them. The CDR3 consists of 13 residues. The whole variable domain, remainder taken from reference TRBV19 and TRBJ2-1, is DGGITQSPKYLFRKEGQNVTLSCEQNLNHDAMYWYRQDPGQGLRLIYYSQIVNDFQKGDIAEGYSVSREKKESFPLTVTSAQKNPTAFYLCASSIFGVYEQFFGPGTRLTVL.

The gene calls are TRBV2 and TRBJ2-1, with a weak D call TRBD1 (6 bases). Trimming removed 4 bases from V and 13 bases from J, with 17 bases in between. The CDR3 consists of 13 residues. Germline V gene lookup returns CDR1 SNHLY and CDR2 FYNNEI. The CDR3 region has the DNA TGTGCCAGCAGTGTGGTACAGGGAAGGTCACAGTTCTTC. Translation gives CASSVVQGRSQFF.

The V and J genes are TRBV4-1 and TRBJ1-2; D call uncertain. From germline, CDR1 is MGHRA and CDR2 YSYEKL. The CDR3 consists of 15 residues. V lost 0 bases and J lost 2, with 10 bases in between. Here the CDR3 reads CASSQDLPRNYGYTF. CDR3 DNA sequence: TGCGCCAGCAGCCAAGATTTACCCCGGAACTATGGCTACACCTTC.

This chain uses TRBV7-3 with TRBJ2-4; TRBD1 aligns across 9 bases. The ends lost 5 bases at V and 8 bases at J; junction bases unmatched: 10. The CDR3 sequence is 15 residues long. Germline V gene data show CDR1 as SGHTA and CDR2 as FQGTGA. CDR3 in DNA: TGTGCCAGCAGCCAGACAGGGGGTGGGCCCGACATTCAGTACTTC. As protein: CASSQTGGGPDIQYF.

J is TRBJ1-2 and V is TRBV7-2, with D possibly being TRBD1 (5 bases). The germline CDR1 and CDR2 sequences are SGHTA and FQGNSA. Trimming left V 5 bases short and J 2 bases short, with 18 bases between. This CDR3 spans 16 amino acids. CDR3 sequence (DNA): TGTGCCAGCAGCCCGGCTGTTGGCGGGGGGAACTATGGCTACACCTTC. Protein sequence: CASSPAVGGGNYGYTF.

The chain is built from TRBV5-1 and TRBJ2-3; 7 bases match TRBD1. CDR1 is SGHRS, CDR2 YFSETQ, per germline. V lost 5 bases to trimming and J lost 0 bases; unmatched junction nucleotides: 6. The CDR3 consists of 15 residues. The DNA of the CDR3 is TGCGCCAGCAGGGAGACAGGGCTAAGCACAGATACGCAGTATTTT. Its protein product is CASRETGLSTDTQYF.

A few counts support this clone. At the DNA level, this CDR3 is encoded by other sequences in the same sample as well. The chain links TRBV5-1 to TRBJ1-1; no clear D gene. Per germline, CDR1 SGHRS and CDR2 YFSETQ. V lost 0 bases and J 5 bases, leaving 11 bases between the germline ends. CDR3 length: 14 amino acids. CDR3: CASSLVGRETEAFF. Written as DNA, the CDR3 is TGCGCCAGCAGCTTGGTAGGCAGAGAGACTGAAGCTTTCTTT.

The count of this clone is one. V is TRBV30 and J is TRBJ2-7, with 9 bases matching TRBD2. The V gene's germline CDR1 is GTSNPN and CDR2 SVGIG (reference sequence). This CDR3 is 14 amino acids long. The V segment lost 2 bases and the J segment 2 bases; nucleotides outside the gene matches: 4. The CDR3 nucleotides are TGTGCCTGGAGTTCGACTAGCGGTCCCTACGAGCAGTACTTC. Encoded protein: CAWSSTSGPYEQYF.

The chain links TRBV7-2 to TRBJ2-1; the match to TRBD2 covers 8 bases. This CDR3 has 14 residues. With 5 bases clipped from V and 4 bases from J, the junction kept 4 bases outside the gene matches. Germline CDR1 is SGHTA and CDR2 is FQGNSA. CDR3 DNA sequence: TGTGCCAGCAGCCGTAGCGGGATTTACAATGAGCAGTTCTTC. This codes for CASSRSGIYNEQFF.

The CDR3 sequence is CASSRIPANYGYTF. As DNA, the CDR3 is TGTGCCAGCAGTCGAATCCCTGCTAACTATGGCTACACCTTC. The chain joins TRBV6-5 to TRBJ1-2; no definite D call. V was trimmed by 5 bases and J by 0 bases, leaving 10 bases between them. Germline V gene data show CDR1 as MNHEY and CDR2 as SVGAGI. CDR3 size: 14 residues.

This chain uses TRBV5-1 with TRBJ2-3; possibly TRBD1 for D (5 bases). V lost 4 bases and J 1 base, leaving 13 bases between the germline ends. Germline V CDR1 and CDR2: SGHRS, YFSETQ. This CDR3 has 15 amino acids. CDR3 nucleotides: TGCGCCAGCAGCCCTGGGGCCTCCGGCACAGATACGCAGTATTTT. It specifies CASSPGASGTDTQYF.

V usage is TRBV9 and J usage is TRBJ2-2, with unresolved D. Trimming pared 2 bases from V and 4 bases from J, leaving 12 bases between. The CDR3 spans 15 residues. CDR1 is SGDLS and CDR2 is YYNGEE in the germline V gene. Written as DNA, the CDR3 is TGTGCCAGCAGCGTCAACCCCGGTGGCACCGGGGAGCTGTTTTTT. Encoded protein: CASSVNPGGTGELFF. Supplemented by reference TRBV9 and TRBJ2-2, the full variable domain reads DSGVTQTPKHLITATGQRVTLRCSPRSGDLSVYWYQQSLDQGLQFLIQYYNGEERAKGNILERFSAQQFPDLHSELNLSSLELGDSALYFCASSVNPGGTGELFFGEGSRLTVL.

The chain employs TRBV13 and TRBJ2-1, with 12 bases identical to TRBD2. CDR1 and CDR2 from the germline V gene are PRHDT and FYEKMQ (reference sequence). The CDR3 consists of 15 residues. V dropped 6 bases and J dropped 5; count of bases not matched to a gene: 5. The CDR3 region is CASSSRTSGNNEQFF. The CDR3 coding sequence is TGTGCCAGCAGTTCAAGGACTAGCGGGAACAATGAGCAGTTCTTC.

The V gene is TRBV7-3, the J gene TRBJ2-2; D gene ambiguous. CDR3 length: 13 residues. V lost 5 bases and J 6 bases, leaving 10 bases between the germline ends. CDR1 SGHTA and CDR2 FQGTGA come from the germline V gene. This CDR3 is CASSPGRAGELFF. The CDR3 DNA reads TGTGCCAGCAGCCCCGGACGGGCCGGGGAGCTGTTTTTT.

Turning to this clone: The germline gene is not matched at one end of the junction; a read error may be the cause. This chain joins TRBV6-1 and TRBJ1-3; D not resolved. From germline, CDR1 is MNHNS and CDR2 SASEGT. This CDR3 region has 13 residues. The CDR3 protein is CASSEPHGGPRNF. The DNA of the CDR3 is TGTGCCAGCAGTGAGCCTCATGGTGGCCCCAGAAATTTT.

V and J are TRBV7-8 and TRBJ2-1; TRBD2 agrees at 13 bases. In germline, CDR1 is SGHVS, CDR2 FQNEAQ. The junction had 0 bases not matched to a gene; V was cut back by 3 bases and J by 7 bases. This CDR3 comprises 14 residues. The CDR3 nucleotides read TGTGCCAGCAGCTTGACTAGCGGGAGGAATGAGCAGTTCTTC. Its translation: CASSLTSGRNEQFF.

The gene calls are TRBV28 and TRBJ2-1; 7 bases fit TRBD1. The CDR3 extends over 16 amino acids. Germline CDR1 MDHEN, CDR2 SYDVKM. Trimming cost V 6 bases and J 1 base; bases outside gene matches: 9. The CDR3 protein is CASRGDRDSSYNEQFF. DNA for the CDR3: TGTGCCAGCAGGGGGGACCGGGACAGTTCCTACAATGAGCAGTTCTTC. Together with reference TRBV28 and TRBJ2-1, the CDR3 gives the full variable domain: DVKVTQSSRYLVKRTGEKVFLECVQDMDHENMFWYRQDPGLGLRLIYFSYDVKMKEKGDIPEGYSVSREKKERFSLILESASTNQTSMYLCASRGDRDSSYNEQFFGPGTRLTVL.

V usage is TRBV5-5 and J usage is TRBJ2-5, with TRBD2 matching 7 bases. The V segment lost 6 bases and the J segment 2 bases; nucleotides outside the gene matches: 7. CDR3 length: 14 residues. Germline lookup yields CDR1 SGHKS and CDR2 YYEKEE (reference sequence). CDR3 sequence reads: CASTLGAGQETQYF. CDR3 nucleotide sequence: TGTGCCAGCACCCTGGGAGCGGGACAAGAGACCCAGTACTTC.